The rows below give T cell receptor beta chains drawn from one sample of a study of T cell repertoires in cytomegalovirus infection. MiXCR was run by TCRdb on the reads, yielding one entry per CDR3 protein. The sample lists 300,000 to 400,000 distinct CDR3 sequences, 25% to 30% occurring once. These TCRs' antigens remain unknown. The sample here was cultured PBMCs, taken from culture after CMV antigen stimulation. These receptors came from a human donor in good health (CMV status not recorded). Some clones in this sample may be carry-over from other donors' samples. CDR3s include the opening cysteine and the closing phenylalanine or tryptophan. D genes are given only for firm matches. Size is stated for part of the rows, as once, few or many counts, or as a class when the clone is expanded.

v_gene,abundance,d_gene,j_gene,CDR3nt,CDR3aa
TRBV7-2,.,.,TRBJ2-1,TGTGCCAGCAGCTCAACCGGGACGGCCTACAATGAGCAGTTCTTC,CASSSTGTAYNEQFF
TRBV6-1,few,.,TRBJ2-2,TGTGCCAGCAGTGAATTGTCGGCCATGTATGGGGAGCTGTTTTTT,CASSELSAMYGELFF
TRBV7-9,many,TRBD1,TRBJ2-2,TGTGCCAGCAGCCAGCCGGGGGACAGGGAGTTGAAAATGAGGGACACCGGGGAGCTGTTTTTT,CASSQPGDRELKMRDTGELFF
TRBV29-1,.,.,TRBJ1-1,TGCAGCGCGAGCGGCATAGGGGGAAGCACTGAAGCTTTCTTT,CSASGIGGSTEAFF
TRBV20-1,few,.,TRBJ1-1,TGCAGTGCTAGTGAAGTACTGAACACTGAAGCTTTCTTT,CSASEVLNTEAFF
TRBV19,.,TRBD1,TRBJ1-4,TGTGCCAGTAGTGGGGACAGGATCAATGAAAAACTGTTTTTT,CASSGDRINEKLFF
TRBV7-3,many,TRBD1,TRBJ2-2,TGTGCCAGCAGCCTTTCGGGACAGGCAATTACCGGGGAGCTGTTTTTT,CASSLSGQAITGELFF
TRBV23-1,.,TRBD2,TRBJ2-1,TGCGCCAGCAGTCTCCGGACTAGCGGGAGTCTTAGAGATGAGCAGTTCTTC,CASSLRTSGSLRDEQFF
TRBV4-1,.,.,TRBJ1-1,TGTGCCAGCAGCCAAGAGGGGTTTAGGAACACTGAAGCTTTCTTT,CASSQEGFRNTEAFF
TRBV3-1,.,.,TRBJ2-4,TGTGCCAGCAGCCACGATTTGACAGTCTCTTCGAAAAACATTCAGTACTTC,CASSHDLTVSSKNIQYF
TRBV4-1,few,.,TRBJ1-1,TGCGCCAGCAGCCAACACGGCACGCAGACCCCTGAAGCTTTCTTT,CASSQHGTQTPEAFF
TRBV4-1,few,.,TRBJ1-1,TGCGCCAGCAGCCATCCCGGGTCCGCGTTGGACGCTGAAGCTTTCTTT,CASSHPGSALDAEAFF
TRBV28,few,TRBD2,TRBJ2-1,TGTGCCAGCAGTTCCAGGACTAGCGGGAGTAGGTACAATGAGCAGTTCTTC,CASSSRTSGSRYNEQFF
TRBV7-6,many,.,TRBJ1-6,TGTGCCAGCAGCGCTTCCTCTGGAGGCTCACCCCTCCACTTT,CASSASSGGSPLHF
TRBV7-2,few,TRBD2,TRBJ2-3,TGTGCCAGCAGCCCTCGGTGGGGTAGCGGGGGTCTCACAGATACGCAGTATTTT,CASSPRWGSGGLTDTQYF
TRBV7-9,many,.,TRBJ2-1,TGTGCCAGCAGCTTACTAGGACGTGGAGAGCAGTTCTTC,CASSLLGRGEQFF